The present entry profiles one TCR beta chain with its context. Its antigen is undetermined. V trimming: 2 bases; J trimming: 2 bases; junction bases outside the gene matches: 5. Per germline, CDR1 SGHDT and CDR2 YYEEEE. This CDR3 is built from 15 residues. The sample originates from a study of T cells after yellow fever vaccination. Overall study context: Fractions of limited cellularity were prepared by means of SMART-Seq v4 Ultra Low Input. Overall study findings and caveats: Though weaker, the secondary response peaked faster, on day 5 versus 15.

The authors made TCR cDNA by 5'RACE template switching, adding a universal primer site and UMIs. Each CDR3 protein is one row after TCRdb ran MiXCR on the 5' RACE reads. The sample includes some 300,000 distinct CDR3 sequences, around 8.6% of them seen just once. This specimen was CD4+ T cells sorted from PBMCs, taken 5 days after the yellow fever booster vaccination. The sequence derives from a man younger than 30 who received the YFV17D yellow fever vaccine. V gene TRBV5-6 combines with J gene TRBJ2-3; TRBD1 aligns across 7 bases. The CDR3 DNA reads TGTGCCAGCAGCTTAAGGACAGGCGCCACAGATACGCAGTATTTT. This encodes CASSLRTGATDTQYF.